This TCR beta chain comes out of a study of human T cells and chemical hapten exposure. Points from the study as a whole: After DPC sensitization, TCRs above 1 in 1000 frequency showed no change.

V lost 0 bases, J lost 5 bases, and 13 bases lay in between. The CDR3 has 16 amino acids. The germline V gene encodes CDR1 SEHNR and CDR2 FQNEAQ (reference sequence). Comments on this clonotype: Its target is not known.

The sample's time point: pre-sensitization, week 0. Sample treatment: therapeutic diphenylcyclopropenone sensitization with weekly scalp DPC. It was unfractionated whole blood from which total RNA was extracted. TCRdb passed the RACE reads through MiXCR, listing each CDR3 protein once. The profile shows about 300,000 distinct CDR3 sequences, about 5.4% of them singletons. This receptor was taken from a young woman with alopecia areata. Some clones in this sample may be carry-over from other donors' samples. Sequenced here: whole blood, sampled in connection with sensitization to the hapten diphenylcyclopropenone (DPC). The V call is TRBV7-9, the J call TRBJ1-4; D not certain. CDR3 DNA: TGTGCCAGCAGCTTAGCTCGCCTGGCCCTAAATGAAAAACTGTTTTTT. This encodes CASSLARLALNEKLFF.